One sample yielded the 29 T cell receptor beta chains listed below, sequenced in a study of cytomegalovirus exposure and HLA in healthy donors. 13 Jbeta primers and 60 Vbeta primers were used for the PCR. Data came from immunoSEQ multiplex PCR; TCRdb stores just in-frame clones and leaves some out. The repertoire holds roughly 100,000 clones, with over 70% as singletons. Sequencing was carried out using PBMCs. The receptors stem from a male donor in good health and CMV-seropositive.

This clone qualifies as medium-sized. This CDR3 is also generated by other DNA sequences in the sample. V is TRBV4-2 and J is TRBJ2-3, with 12 nucleotides matching TRBD2. The V segment lost 0 bases and the J segment 0 bases; nucleotides outside the gene matches: 1. CDR3 size: 17 residues. The germline V gene encodes CDR1 LGHNA and CDR2 YNFKEQ. The CDR3 DNA follows: TGTGCCAGCAGCCAAGACCTAGCGGGAGGGAGCACAGATACGCAGTATTTT. Amino acids: CASSQDLAGGSTDTQYF.

This clone occurred a few times. The chain couples TRBV5-1 to TRBJ2-3; the D gene is possibly TRBD1 (5 bases). CDR3 length: 15 amino acids. Trimming stripped 4 bases from V and 4 bases from J, with 16 bases between. Germline CDR1 is SGHRS and CDR2 is YFSETQ. The CDR3 loop reads CASSQTGQGSDTQYF. CDR3 nucleotide sequence: TGCGCCAGCAGCCAGACGGGCCAGGGCTCAGATACGCAGTATTTT.

V usage is TRBV5-5 and J usage is TRBJ1-2; 8 bases match TRBD1. This CDR3 has 14 amino acids. Germline-derived CDR1 and CDR2 are SGHKS and YYEKEE (reference sequence). Trimming took 0 bases from V and 8 from J; bases not matched to a gene: 6. CDR3 nucleotide sequence: TGTGCCAGCAGCTTGGGCCAGGGGGCGTCGGGCTACACCTTC. The encoded protein is CASSLGQGASGYTF.

This clone was observed a handful of times. DNA of the CDR3: TGTGCCAGCAGCTTAGGTCTCCAGGTTTCCTACGAGCAGTACTTC. Translating it yields CASSLGLQVSYEQYF. V usage is TRBV11-1 and J usage is TRBJ2-7, with D unclear. CDR1 and CDR2 (germline): SGHAT, FQDESV (reference sequence). The CDR3 extends over 15 amino acids. Trimming removed 1 base from V and 1 base from J, with 11 bases in between.

This clone came up a few times. This chain links TRBV19 with TRBJ1-4; 7 bases fit TRBD1. The CDR3 contains 15 residues. From germline, CDR1 is LNHDA and CDR2 SQIVND (reference sequence). The ends lost 6 bases at V and 0 bases at J; junction bases unmatched: 4. This chain's CDR3 is CASSRGTATNEKLFF. The CDR3 DNA reads as TGTGCCAGTAGCCGGGGGACAGCAACTAATGAAAAACTGTTTTTT.

This clone was found once. The rearrangement links TRBV2 to TRBJ2-1, with TRBD2 matching over 9 bases. J was trimmed by 14 bases and V by 3 bases; bases with no gene match: 11. There are 14 residues in the CDR3. CDR1 and CDR2 from the germline V gene are SNHLY and FYNNEI. This chain's CDR3 is CASSDLAGGMTEFF. The CDR3 DNA is TGTGCCAGCAGTGATCTTGCGGGAGGGATGACGGAGTTCTTC.

This clone has more than one count but fewer than ten. This chain links TRBV6-5 with TRBJ2-7; weak D call: TRBD1 (5 bases). The CDR3 has 14 amino acids. CDR1 and CDR2 from the germline V gene are MNHEY and SVGAGI. V shed 5 bases and J shed 4 bases, with 15 bases lying between them. The CDR3 DNA reads as TGTGCCAGCAGTCGACAAGGGGCTAATTACGAGCAGTACTTC. This sequence encodes CASSRQGANYEQYF.

This clone was recorded a few times. The chain joins TRBV28 to TRBJ2-1, with TRBD2 matching over 8 bases. The CDR3 totals 18 residues. The junction had 14 bases not matched to a gene; V was cut back by 5 bases and J by 2 bases. The germline CDR1 and CDR2 sequences are MDHEN and SYDVKM. The CDR3 DNA follows: TGTGCCAGCAGTACCGGGACACTCCGGACTAGCACCTACAATGAGCAGTTCTTC. This sequence encodes CASSTGTLRTSTYNEQFF.

The CDR3 sequence is CASSRVAGGPDTQYF. The CDR3 nucleotides are TGCGCCAGCAGCCGAGTAGCGGGGGGCCCAGATACGCAGTATTTT. The rearrangement uses TRBV4-3 and TRBJ2-3, with 10 positions matching TRBD2. Per germline, CDR1 LGHNA and CDR2 YSLEER. The CDR3 runs 15 residues. V shed 4 bases, J shed 4 bases, and the junction held 5 bases outside the gene matches.

The gene calls are TRBV6-6 and TRBJ1-1; TRBD1 matches 9 bases. The CDR3 contains 15 residues. Germline loops: CDR1 MNHNY, CDR2 SVGAGI (reference sequence). The V and J ends lost 2 bases and 5 bases, in that order; junction bases with no gene match: 6. This CDR3 reads CASSYGDRERTEAFF. The CDR3 DNA follows: TGTGCCAGCAGTTACGGGGACAGGGAACGGACTGAAGCTTTCTTT.

The chain combines TRBV5-6 with TRBJ2-2, with 8 bases identical to TRBD1. V was pared by 4 bases and J by 3 bases, with 5 bases of the junction left unmatched. Germline V lookup: CDR1 SGHDT, CDR2 YYEEEE. The CDR3 sequence is 15 residues long. The CDR3 DNA is TGTGCCAGCAGCCAAAGGGACAGGTACACCGGGGAGCTGTTTTTT. It codes for CASSQRDRYTGELFF. Using reference TRBV5-6 and TRBJ2-2 for the parts outside the CDR3, the full variable domain is DAGVTQSPTHLIKTRGQQVTLRCSPKSGHDTVSWYQQALGQGPQFIFQYYEEEERQRGNFPDRFSGHQFPNYSSELNVNALLLGDSALYLCASSQRDRYTGELFFGEGSRLTVL.

The chain employs TRBV7-2 and TRBJ2-7, with 7 nucleotides matching TRBD1. J gave up 1 base and V 8 bases, and 8 bases lay outside the gene matches. Germline V CDR1 and CDR2: SGHTA, FQGNSA. This CDR3 region has 14 residues. CDR3 bases: TGTGCCAGCCAGGGACAGACTACTTCCTACGAGCAGTACTTC. Its translation: CASQGQTTSYEQYF.

This chain joins TRBV6-6 and TRBJ2-3, with TRBD2 matching over 10 bases. The length of the CDR3 is 14 residues. V lost 5 bases, J lost 4 bases, and 3 bases stayed unmatched. CDR1 is MNHNY, CDR2 SVGAGI, per germline (reference sequence). The CDR3 reads CASSSGGASDTQYF. In DNA form, the CDR3 reads TGTGCCAGCAGTAGCGGGGGGGCATCAGATACGCAGTATTTT.

V is TRBV19 and J is TRBJ1-4; no firm D call. Trimming stripped 10 bases from V and 7 bases from J, with 7 bases between. From germline, CDR1 is LNHDA and CDR2 SQIVND (reference sequence). The CDR3 has 10 amino acids. The CDR3 sequence is CATSREKLFF. CDR3 nucleotides: TGTGCCACCTCCCGTGAAAAACTGTTTTTT. Full variable domain (rest looked up from reference TRBV19 and TRBJ1-4): DGGITQSPKYLFRKEGQNVTLSCEQNLNHDAMYWYRQDPGQGLRLIYYSQIVNDFQKGDIAEGYSVSREKKESFPLTVTSAQKNPTAFYLCATSREKLFFGSGTQLSVL.

The genes are TRBV4-3 and TRBJ1-5; D unresolved. V lost 5 bases, J lost 9 bases, and 17 bases lay in between. This CDR3 region has 14 residues. Germline V CDR1 and CDR2: LGHNA, YSLEER. This CDR3 is CASSFGEPNSPQHF. CDR3 DNA: TGCGCCAGCAGCTTCGGAGAGCCAAATTCGCCCCAGCATTTT.

The chain links TRBV4-2 to TRBJ1-1; D is perhaps TRBD1 (6 bases). Germline CDR1 and CDR2: LGHNA and YNFKEQ. Trimming removed 4 bases from V and 8 bases from J, with 17 bases in between. CDR3 length equals 14 residues. Here the CDR3 reads CASSPETGRTEAFF. The CDR3 nucleotides read TGTGCCAGCAGCCCCGAAACAGGGCGGACAGAAGCTTTCTTT.

This clone was detected only a few times. This chain joins TRBV4-2 and TRBJ2-1; 9 bases are a match to TRBD2. This CDR3 contains 18 residues. Germline V CDR1 and CDR2: LGHNA, YNFKEQ. V lost 1 base, J lost 4 bases, and 11 bases stayed unmatched. The CDR3 nucleotides are TGTGCCAGCAGCCAAGCCAACTCCCAGCGGGGGGCATACAATGAGCAGTTCTTC. It codes for CASSQANSQRGAYNEQFF.

The chain carries TRBV4-2 and TRBJ1-1; D unclear. Trimming cost V 1 base and J 3 bases, with 15 bases left between them. This CDR3 has 16 residues. Germline V gives CDR1 LGHNA, CDR2 YNFKEQ. Here the CDR3 DNA reads TGTGCCAGCAGCCAAGGAGGGTCTTACGAAGACACTGAAGCTTTCTTT. It encodes CASSQGGSYEDTEAFF.

V and J are TRBV5-1 and TRBJ1-1, with D perhaps matching TRBD1 (5 bases). The CDR3 sequence is 16 residues long. Per germline, CDR1 SGHRS and CDR2 YFSETQ. V gave up 4 bases and J gave up 2 bases, with 18 bases separating them. The CDR3 coding sequence is TGCGCCAGCAGCGAACTCGCGGGACCCATAAACACTGAAGCTTTCTTT. Translation gives CASSELAGPINTEAFF.

CDR3 in DNA: TGTGCCAGCAGTTTATCACCTGACAGTGCATCCTACGAGCAGTACTTC. Its translation is CASSLSPDSASYEQYF. The V call is TRBV27, the J call TRBJ2-7, with D tentatively TRBD1 (5 bases). V was clipped by 0 bases and J by 1 base, with 13 bases between them. The CDR3 totals 16 residues. The germline V gene encodes CDR1 MNHEY and CDR2 SMNVEV (reference sequence).

This clone has at least ten counts. V and J are TRBV10-3 and TRBJ1-3; D not resolved. Germline-derived CDR1 and CDR2 are ENHRY and SYGVKD. The V and J ends lost 4 bases and 0 bases respectively, with 16 bases between them. There are 17 residues in the CDR3. In DNA, the CDR3 is TGTGCCATCAGTGGACCCATTACAGATAGCTCTGGAAACACCATATATTTT. Residues: CAISGPITDSSGNTIYF.

This clone has more than one count but fewer than ten. This rearrangement joins TRBV19 to TRBJ2-6, with D tentatively TRBD2 (5 bases). Germline V gene sequence: CDR1 LNHDA, CDR2 SQIVND (reference sequence). V gave up 2 bases and J gave up 5 bases, with 19 bases separating them. The length of the CDR3 is 18 residues. CDR3 DNA: TGTGCCAGTAGTATATCCTCGGGGTTGGAGTCTCGGGCCAACGTCCTGACTTTC. Protein product: CASSISSGLESRANVLTF.

This clone came up once. Sequence at one end of the junction differs from germline and may be a read error. CDR3 in DNA: TGTGCCAGCAGAACGGGACAGGGTGGCGAGCAGTCCTTC. This sequence encodes CASRTGQGGEQSF. The chain carries TRBV6-5 and TRBJ2-7; 9 bases are a match to TRBD1. Germline V gene sequence: CDR1 MNHEY, CDR2 SVGAGI. The CDR3 sequence is 13 residues long.

The J gene is TRBJ1-1, the V gene TRBV11-3; no reliable D call. This CDR3 is 14 amino acids long. CDR1 is SGHNT, CDR2 YENEEA, per germline. V dropped 1 base and J dropped 4 bases, with 10 bases sitting between them. The CDR3 here is CASSLGGLGTEAFF. DNA of the CDR3: TGTGCCAGCAGCTTAGGAGGGTTGGGCACTGAAGCTTTCTTT. The full variable domain, its missing parts supplied by reference TRBV11-3 and TRBJ1-1, is EAGVVQSPRYKIIEKKQPVAFWCNPISGHNTLYWYLQNLGQGPELLIRYENEEAVDDSQLPKDRFSAERLKGVDSTLKIQPAELGDSAVYLCASSLGGLGTEAFFGQGTRLTVV.

This chain joins TRBV5-3 and TRBJ1-3; 7 nucleotides agree with TRBD1. TRBV5-3 is sorted into the ORF group, with uncertain function. V trimming: 9 bases; J trimming: 0 bases; junction bases outside the gene matches: 15. This CDR3 is 17 amino acids long. CDR3 sequence: CAISTGHHPFSGNTIYF. In DNA, the CDR3 is TGTGCCATCTCGACAGGGCACCACCCTTTCTCTGGAAACACCATATATTTT.

The chain is built from TRBV27 and TRBJ2-7; 7 nucleotides align to TRBD1. The V and J ends lost 3 bases and 2 bases, in that order; junction bases with no gene match: 7. Per germline, CDR1 MNHEY and CDR2 SMNVEV (reference sequence). This CDR3 spans 15 amino acids. CDR3 protein: CASSLFWDRTYEQYF. As DNA, the CDR3 is TGTGCCAGCAGTTTGTTCTGGGACAGAACCTACGAGCAGTACTTC.

The chain carries TRBV7-9 and TRBJ2-2; 10 bases fit TRBD2. CDR1 and CDR2 from the germline V gene are SEHNR and FQNEAQ (reference sequence). This CDR3 contains 16 residues. V lost 5 bases, J lost 5 bases, and 8 bases stayed unmatched. The CDR3 spells CASSARSSGRTGELFF. The CDR3 DNA sequence: TGTGCCAGCAGCGCACGGTCTAGCGGGAGAACCGGGGAGCTGTTTTTT.

CDR3 amino acids: CASSLDVGRVNTEAFF. CDR3 in DNA: TGTGCCAGCAGCTTGGATGTGGGGAGAGTCAACACTGAAGCTTTCTTT. The rearrangement uses TRBV5-6 and TRBJ1-1; D call uncertain. Per the germline V gene, CDR1 is SGHDT and CDR2 is YYEEEE. The V and J ends lost 0 bases and 2 bases respectively, with 14 bases between them. CDR3 length equals 16 residues.

The chain uses TRBV5-6 and TRBJ2-7; TRBD1 agrees at 9 bases. The CDR3 sequence is 16 residues long. Per germline, CDR1 SGHDT and CDR2 YYEEEE. J lost 5 bases, V lost 3 bases, and 12 bases had no gene match. CDR3 amino acids: CASSSLPVGQGHEQYF. CDR3 nucleotides: TGTGCCAGCAGCTCCCTACCGGTGGGACAGGGCCACGAGCAGTACTTC.